These 3 T cell receptor beta chains share one sample of origin, sequenced in a study of identical twins. TCRdb re-analysed the 5' RACE reads in MiXCR, keeping a single row per CDR3 protein. Here the sample spans about 690,000 distinct CDR3 sequences, 5.5% to 6.5% being singletons. The sample comprised naive T cells sorted from blood. Receptors originate from a man between 18 and 35 years old in good health.

The chain is built from TRBV6-1 and TRBJ2-2; either TRBD1 or TRBD2 may supply D (5 bases each). CDR1 and CDR2 from the germline V gene are MNHNS and SASEGT. This CDR3 has 14 residues. Trimming shortened V by 5 bases and J by 8 bases, and 15 bases separated the two germline ends. This CDR3 is CASSQPGPQGELFF. CDR3 nucleotides: TGTGCCAGCAGTCAGCCGGGACCTCAGGGGGAGCTGTTTTTT.

The V and J genes are TRBV3-1 and TRBJ1-2, with 7 bases fitting TRBD1. J was trimmed by 2 bases and V by 4 bases; bases with no gene match: 10. This CDR3 has 16 residues. Germline values: CDR1 LGHDT, CDR2 YNNKEL (reference sequence). The chain's CDR3 is CASSPEAGGHNYGYTF. The CDR3 bases are TGTGCCAGCAGCCCGGAAGCAGGGGGACACAACTATGGCTACACCTTC.

This clonotype was counted many times. The chain carries TRBV12-3 or TRBV12-4 and TRBJ2-1, with a weak D call TRBD2 (5 bases). This CDR3 has 14 amino acids. V lost 5 bases to trimming and J lost 8 bases, with 16 bases between them. The CDR3: CASSPSRTLDEQFF. In DNA form, the CDR3 reads TGTGCCAGCAGTCCTAGCCGAACGCTTGATGAGCAGTTCTTC.